A single sample is the source of the 3 T cell receptor beta chains below, sequenced in a study of blood T cell repertoires in COVID-19. TCRdb's table, derived via immunoSEQ multiplex PCR, lists solely in-frame clones and lacks some. The sample has fewer than 350,000 clones; approximately 88% are singletons. Material for sequencing was PBMCs or T cells enriched from blood (not recorded which). The receptors here all came from a woman aged 40 to 50 who had recovered from COVID-19.

In DNA form, the CDR3 reads TGTGCCAGCAGCCAAACCGGGACAGAGAACACTGAAGCTTTCTTT. Residues: CASSQTGTENTEAFF. The chain employs TRBV3-1 (or the pseudogene TRBV3-2) and TRBJ1-1, with 7 positions matching TRBD1. V dropped 2 bases and J dropped 1; count of bases not matched to a gene: 4. The CDR3 loop spans 15 amino acids. Germline V gene sequence: CDR1 LGHDT, CDR2 YNNKEL (reference sequence).

CDR3 loop: CASSLTGGGTEAFF. The DNA of the CDR3 is TGTGCCAGCAGTCTGACGGGGGGCGGCACTGAAGCTTTCTTT. The chain combines TRBV27 with TRBJ1-1, with TRBD1 as a possible D gene (6 bases). Trimming shortened V by 5 bases and J by 4 bases, and 14 bases separated the two germline ends. The CDR3 runs 14 residues. In germline, CDR1 is MNHEY, CDR2 SMNVEV (reference sequence).

The chain recombines TRBV7-2 with TRBJ2-4; D uncertain. Germline V gene lookup returns CDR1 SGHTA and CDR2 FQGNSA. CDR3 length: 14 residues. The ends were cut back, 6 bases at V and 0 bases at J, with 9 bases in the middle. The CDR3, as DNA: TGTGCCAGCAGTTGGGCCCTAGCCAAAAACATTCAGTACTTC. Translated: CASSWALAKNIQYF.